One and the same sample provided the 8 T cell receptor beta chains below, sequenced in a study of beta chain features in type 1 diabetes (dated 2018 in TCRdb). Library prep was done by the immunoSEQ multiplex PCR assay. The High Capacity cDNA Reverse Transcription Kit was used to reverse transcribe all of the isolated RNA, meaning that expressed TCRB transcripts were what got sequenced. TCRdb stores this immuneACCESS table with in-frame sequences only. Part of the clones is absent; in the studies checked, under half of the shortfall reflects unresolved V genes, and no reason is known for the rest. The sample table shows about 320,000 clones, and about 14% are seen once. The leading ten clones occupy 6.7% of the sample. The sample comprised central memory CD4+ T cells from blood. The receptors were sampled from a man younger than 40 in good health.

This clone has a handful of counts. The rearrangement uses TRBV19 and TRBJ1-2, with no clear D. CDR1 and CDR2 (germline): LNHDA, SQIVND (reference sequence). V was trimmed by 7 bases and J by 4 bases, leaving 7 bases between them. The CDR3 is made up of 11 amino acids. The CDR3: CASTSRYGYTF. Written as DNA, the CDR3 is TGTGCCAGTACCTCGCGCTATGGCTACACCTTC.

This clone was found a few times. This chain connects TRBV4-2 to TRBJ2-1; 7 nucleotides agree with TRBD2. The CDR3 is made up of 12 amino acids. Germline V gives CDR1 LGHNA, CDR2 YNFKEQ. Trimming at V came to 0 bases and at J to 16 bases, leaving 6 bases not matched to a gene. The CDR3 DNA reads TGTGCCAGCAGCCAAGAGGGGGACTATTTCTTCTTC. It specifies CASSQEGDYFFF.

This clone turned up a few times. J is TRBJ2-2 and V is TRBV6-5, with D uncertain. CDR3 length: 13 residues. Trimming cost V 7 bases and J 7 bases, with 13 bases left between them. Germline V gives CDR1 MNHEY, CDR2 SVGAGI. CDR3 residues: CASTKSRNGELFF. In nucleotides, the CDR3 is TGTGCCAGCACCAAGAGTAGGAACGGGGAGCTGTTTTTT.

The chain combines TRBV9 with TRBJ2-1; D possibly corresponds to TRBD2 (6 bases). The V and J ends lost 0 bases and 5 bases respectively, with 12 bases between them. The CDR3 is 15 residues long. Germline CDR1 and CDR2: SGDLS and YYNGEE. Here the CDR3 reads CASSVGATGDNEQFF. The CDR3 region has the DNA TGTGCCAGCAGCGTAGGAGCCACGGGAGACAATGAGCAGTTCTTC.

The chain has TRBV29-1 and TRBJ1-5; D is perhaps TRBD1 (6 bases). Trimming removed 5 bases at V and 6 bases at J, with 17 bases between. Looked up from germline, CDR1 is SQVTM and CDR2 is ANQGSEA. The CDR3 loop spans 14 amino acids. The CDR3 reads CSVKGGGAGQPQHF. The CDR3 DNA reads TGCAGCGTTAAGGGCGGGGGGGCAGGTCAGCCCCAGCATTTT.

CDR3 coding DNA: TGTGCCAGCAGCTTAAATCAGGGCGGCAACGAGCAGTACTTC. Its translation: CASSLNQGGNEQYF. The V and J genes are TRBV7-9 and TRBJ2-7, with D possibly being TRBD1 (5 bases). The CDR3 length is 14 residues. Germline CDR1 reads SEHNR; CDR2 reads FQNEAQ (reference sequence). Trimming pared 2 bases from V and 5 bases from J, leaving 13 bases between. Full variable domain (remainder filled in from reference TRBV7-9 and TRBJ2-7): DTGVSQNPRHKITKRGQNVTFRCDPISEHNRLYWYRQTLGQGPEFLTYFQNEAQLEKSRLLSDRFSAERPKGSFSTLEIQRTEQGDSAMYLCASSLNQGGNEQYFGPGTRLTVT.

The V gene is TRBV5-1, the J gene TRBJ2-1; 11 bases agree with TRBD2. The CDR3 has 15 residues. Germline CDR1 and CDR2: SGHRS and YFSETQ. Trimming at V came to 2 bases and at J to 9 bases, leaving 7 bases not matched to a gene. The CDR3 is CASSFSTSGVGEQFF. The CDR3 DNA follows: TGCGCCAGCAGCTTCTCGACTAGCGGGGTGGGTGAGCAGTTCTTC.

The chain joins TRBV30 to TRBJ2-4; TRBD1 matches 10 bases. This CDR3 contains 13 residues. J lost 7 bases, V lost 2 bases, and 2 bases had no gene match. Germline V gene lookup returns CDR1 GTSNPN and CDR2 SVGIG (reference sequence). The CDR3 sequence: CAWSRGQGNIQYF. The CDR3 DNA follows: TGTGCCTGGAGTAGGGGACAGGGGAACATTCAGTACTTC.